The 29 T cell receptor beta chains below were found in one sample sequenced in a study of breast tumors, draining lymph nodes, adjacent tissues. The lymph nodes were axillary draining lymph nodes from breast cancer patients. TCRdb redid the calling of the multiplex PCR reads with MiXCR, one entry per CDR3 protein. The data show under 250,000 distinct CDR3 sequences, about 32% seen once. The sample consisted of axillary lymph node tissue. The receptor source for this set is a female donor with breast cancer. Some clones in this sample may be carry-over from other donors' samples.

This clonotype was picked up many times. V and J are TRBV20-1 and TRBJ2-1; 12 bases line up with TRBD2. V dropped 6 bases and J dropped 7; count of bases not matched to a gene: 4. The CDR3 is made up of 13 amino acids. Per germline, CDR1 DFQATT and CDR2 SNEGSKA (reference sequence). CDR3 region: CSARLAGVNEQFF. CDR3 in DNA: TGCAGTGCGAGACTAGCGGGAGTGAATGAGCAGTTCTTC.

This chain links TRBV7-9 with TRBJ1-6; a weak D match, TRBD1 (6 bases). With 6 bases removed from V and 1 base from J, the gap between germline ends came to 13 bases. Germline-derived CDR1 and CDR2 are SEHNR and FQNEAQ (reference sequence). The CDR3 contains 16 residues. This CDR3 reads CASRIGQGSYNSPLHF. The CDR3 coding sequence is TGTGCCAGCAGGATTGGGCAGGGGTCCTATAATTCACCCCTCCACTTT.

The table lists this clonotype with many counts. CDR3 DNA sequence: TGTGCCAGCAGCTTAGCGTCACGAGGGGGGCGGGCCTACGAGCAGTACTTC. This codes for CASSLASRGGRAYEQYF. The V gene is TRBV7-8, the J gene TRBJ2-7; D might be TRBD1 or TRBD2, each matching 6 bases. The V end lost 0 bases, the J end lost 2 bases, and 17 bases lay between the germline ends. The CDR3 spans 17 residues. Germline CDR1 and CDR2: SGHVS and FQNEAQ.

This clonotype has at least ten counts. The chain carries TRBV6-6 and TRBJ2-5; TRBD1 aligns across 7 bases. V lost 6 bases to trimming and J lost 0 bases; unmatched junction nucleotides: 7. The CDR3 has 15 residues. Germline V gene lookup returns CDR1 MNHNY and CDR2 SVGAGI (reference sequence). CDR3 nucleotides: TGTGCCAGCAGCCTTACTACAGGGGACCAAGAGACCCAGTACTTC. Its protein is CASSLTTGDQETQYF.

This clonotype has at least ten counts. The chain is built from TRBV5-8 and TRBJ2-7; 9 positions agree with TRBD1. Per germline, CDR1 SGHTS and CDR2 YDEGEE. The CDR3 contains 15 residues. Unmatched junction bases numbered 9, after V lost 4 bases and J lost 4 bases. CDR3: CASSPTGTGFYEQYF. In DNA, the CDR3 is TGTGCCAGCAGCCCGACCGGGACAGGGTTTTACGAGCAGTACTTC.

On this clonotype: Just one base apart from a much larger clone, this may be a read error. The J gene is TRBJ2-3, the V gene TRBV6-2 or TRBV6-3; 10 nucleotides agree with TRBD2. Germline V gives CDR1 MNHEY, CDR2 SVGEGT. The CDR3 sequence is 17 residues long. J gave up 2 bases and V 8 bases, and 13 bases lay outside the gene matches. The chain's CDR3 is CASAPPRTSGYTDTQYF. For the CDR3, the DNA is TGTGCCAGCGCGCCGCCGAGGACTAGCGGATACACAGATACGCAGTATTTT.

Details on this clonotype: One end of the junction varies from germline; a read error may be responsible. This chain connects TRBV30 to TRBJ2-2; possibly TRBD1 or TRBD2 for D (5 bases each). This CDR3 is 14 amino acids long. Germline V gene data show CDR1 as GTSNPN and CDR2 as SVGIG (reference sequence). The CDR3 bases are TGTGCCTGGAGTTCCGGGGCCCACACCAGGGAGCTGTTTTTT. The encoded protein is CAWSSGAHTRELFF.

The rearrangement links TRBV5-1 to TRBJ1-2, with a tentative D call TRBD1 (5 bases). Trimming shortened V by 0 bases and J by 4 bases, and 13 bases separated the two germline ends. The germline V gene encodes CDR1 SGHRS and CDR2 YFSETQ. CDR3 size: 15 residues. CDR3 sequence reads: CASSLAWQGRYGYTF. The CDR3, as DNA: TGCGCCAGCAGCTTGGCGTGGCAGGGTCGCTATGGCTACACCTTC.

This clonotype appeared a few times. The chain is built from TRBV6-5 and TRBJ2-1, with TRBD2 identical over 7 bases. The CDR3 has 15 residues. J lost 3 bases, V lost 5 bases, and 7 bases had no gene match. In germline, CDR1 is MNHEY, CDR2 SVGAGI. Here the CDR3 reads CASSERWEGYNEQFF. CDR3 DNA: TGTGCCAGCAGTGAAAGGTGGGAGGGCTACAATGAGCAGTTCTTC.

This clonotype has more than one count but fewer than ten. The V gene is TRBV5-5, the J gene TRBJ2-7; D remains ambiguous. Trimming removed 4 bases at V and 2 bases at J, with 13 bases between. The CDR3 runs 14 residues. Germline values: CDR1 SGHKS, CDR2 YYEKEE (reference sequence). CDR3 bases: TGTGCCAGCAGCCAAATCGACCCTACCTACGAGCAGTACTTC. It encodes CASSQIDPTYEQYF.

At least ten counts were recorded for this clonotype. This chain uses TRBV2 with TRBJ2-5, with 12 nucleotides matching TRBD2. CDR3 length: 15 residues. Per the germline V gene, CDR1 is SNHLY and CDR2 is FYNNEI. The junction had 6 bases not matched to a gene; V was cut back by 6 bases and J by 4 bases. The CDR3: CASRGTGLAGETQYF. The CDR3, as DNA: TGTGCCAGCAGGGGTACGGGACTAGCGGGAGAGACCCAGTACTTC.

This clonotype appeared many times. The chain's CDR3 is CASSLTRAATDTQYF. CDR3 DNA: TGCGCCAGCAGCTTGACACGGGCCGCCACAGATACGCAGTATTTT. This rearrangement joins TRBV5-1 to TRBJ2-3; no reliable D call. CDR3 size: 15 residues. Trimming cost V 1 base and J 2 bases, with 11 bases left between them. Germline CDR1 reads SGHRS; CDR2 reads YFSETQ.

The chain employs TRBV29-1 and TRBJ1-2, with D unresolved. Looked up from germline, CDR1 is SQVTM and CDR2 is ANQGSEA. V lost 3 bases to trimming and J lost 2 bases, with 7 bases between them. The CDR3 has 12 residues. CDR3 protein: CSVEPDNYGYTF. CDR3 coding DNA: TGCAGCGTTGAGCCAGACAACTATGGCTACACCTTC.

In this sample, this clonotype turned up many times. The V call is TRBV19, the J call TRBJ1-2; 7 bases map to TRBD1. V dropped 6 bases and J dropped 8; count of bases not matched to a gene: 6. There are 12 residues in the CDR3. Germline lookup yields CDR1 LNHDA and CDR2 SQIVND (reference sequence). The CDR3 region has the DNA TGTGCCAGTAGCCGACAGGGAGGCGGCTACACCTTC. It specifies CASSRQGGGYTF.

This clonotype was counted once. This rearrangement joins TRBV7-2 to TRBJ2-7; D could derive from TRBD1 or TRBD2 (5 bases each). Trimming pared 1 base from V and 6 bases from J, leaving 16 bases between. Per the germline V gene, CDR1 is SGHTA and CDR2 is FQGNSA. CDR3 length: 15 residues. CDR3 coding DNA: TGTGCCAGCAGCTTAGTGGGAGAAACAGGTAGCGAGCAGTACTTC. This encodes CASSLVGETGSEQYF.

This clonotype has ten or more counts. V and J are TRBV27 and TRBJ2-7, with TRBD1 identical over 7 bases. CDR1 is MNHEY, CDR2 SMNVEV, per germline (reference sequence). V trimming: 5 bases; J trimming: 6 bases; junction bases outside the gene matches: 7. This CDR3 contains 13 residues. The CDR3 protein is CASSSTGESEQYF. CDR3 DNA: TGTGCCAGCAGTAGCACAGGGGAAAGCGAGCAGTACTTC.

This clonotype was found a few times. The J gene is TRBJ1-1, the V gene TRBV20-1, with no clear D. V dropped 6 bases and J dropped 0 bases, with 17 bases sitting between them. Germline loops: CDR1 DFQATT, CDR2 SNEGSKA (reference sequence). The CDR3 is 15 residues long. The CDR3 DNA follows: TGCAGTGCCCTACCCCTAGGCCCGATGAACACTGAAGCTTTCTTT. Its protein is CSALPLGPMNTEAFF.

This clonotype was counted ten times or more. J is TRBJ2-1 and V is TRBV9; D might be TRBD2 (7 bases). Germline CDR1 reads SGDLS; CDR2 reads YYNGEE. This CDR3 comprises 17 residues. V was cut by 0 bases and J by 3 bases, with 16 bases left in between. CDR3 bases: TGTGCCAGCAGCGTAGAAAGAAGGGGGGGAGGCTACAATGAGCAGTTCTTC. This codes for CASSVERRGGGYNEQFF.

There are many counts of this clonotype. DNA for the CDR3: TGTGCCAGCAGTGAAGCGGGGAGGGGGGCCTATGGCTACACCTTC. This sequence encodes CASSEAGRGAYGYTF. J is TRBJ1-2 and V is TRBV2; tentative D call: TRBD1 (6 bases). V shed 0 bases and J shed 4 bases, with 12 bases lying between them. The germline gives CDR1 SNHLY, CDR2 FYNNEI. The CDR3 extends over 15 amino acids. The complete variable domain, with remaining parts taken from reference TRBV2 and TRBJ1-2, reads EPEVTQTPSHQVTQMGQEVILRCVPISNHLYFYWYRQILGQKVEFLVSFYNNEISEKSEIFDDQFSVERPDGSNFTLKIRSTKLEDSAMYFCASSEAGRGAYGYTFGSGTRLTVV.

Many counts were recorded for this clonotype. V usage is TRBV7-9 and J usage is TRBJ1-4, with a possible D match to TRBD1 (5 bases). CDR1 and CDR2 (germline): SEHNR, FQNEAQ (reference sequence). This CDR3 spans 14 amino acids. The germline V and J ends were trimmed by 1 base and 7 bases, with 10 bases remaining between them. The CDR3 nucleotides are TGTGCCAGCAGCTTAGGGCAGGGATCTGAAAAACTGTTTTTT. This translates into CASSLGQGSEKLFF.

This clonotype was recorded a few times. The chain employs TRBV6-5 and TRBJ2-7, with D perhaps matching TRBD1 (6 bases). The V and J ends lost 4 bases and 2 bases respectively, with 15 bases between them. Germline V CDR1 and CDR2: MNHEY, SVGAGI. The CDR3 runs 15 residues. CDR3: CASSLQGLRAYEQYF. The DNA for the CDR3 is TGTGCCAGCAGTTTACAGGGATTACGGGCCTACGAGCAGTACTTC.

This clonotype has a count of ten or more. This chain joins TRBV10-3 and TRBJ2-1; TRBD2 agrees at 9 bases. V lost 0 bases, J lost 9 bases, and 6 bases stayed unmatched. Germline assignment: CDR1 ENHRY and CDR2 SYGVKD. The length of the CDR3 is 15 residues. CDR3 in amino acids: CAISESGGRAFEQFF. The CDR3, as DNA: TGTGCCATCAGTGAGTCGGGCGGGAGGGCCTTTGAGCAGTTCTTC.

This clonotype was seen ten or more times. The chain joins TRBV9 to TRBJ2-2; 7 nucleotides line up with TRBD2. In germline, CDR1 is SGDLS, CDR2 YYNGEE. The ends lost 3 bases at V and 5 bases at J; junction bases unmatched: 10. The CDR3 runs 16 residues. The CDR3 sequence is CASSAVSLAVTGELFF. In DNA form, the CDR3 reads TGTGCCAGCAGCGCCGTTAGCCTAGCGGTAACCGGGGAGCTGTTTTTT.

This clonotype occurred a few times. This rearrangement joins TRBV5-8 to TRBJ2-4; weak D call: TRBD2 (5 bases). The length of the CDR3 is 15 residues. V shed 3 bases and J shed 1 base, with 11 bases lying between them. Germline-derived CDR1 and CDR2 are SGHTS and YDEGEE. The CDR3 DNA reads TGTGCCAGCAGCTCGCTGGACTCGGCCAAAAACATTCAGTACTTC. Its translation: CASSSLDSAKNIQYF.

This clonotype was seen ten or more times. The chain joins TRBV19 to TRBJ1-4; maybe TRBD1 (6 bases). Trimming removed 4 bases from V and 10 bases from J, with 19 bases in between. This CDR3 spans 15 amino acids. Germline CDR1 reads LNHDA; CDR2 reads SQIVND (reference sequence). CDR3 sequence reads: CASSTGQRRLVKLFF. The CDR3 nucleotides are TGTGCCAGTAGTACCGGACAGAGGCGGTTGGTAAAACTGTTTTTT.

The chain is built from TRBV28 and TRBJ2-1; possible D gene TRBD1, 6 bases. Germline V gene data show CDR1 as MDHEN and CDR2 as SYDVKM. This CDR3 region has 13 residues. V was cut by 5 bases and J by 7 bases, with 12 bases left in between. The CDR3: CASSLVQGNEQFF. CDR3 bases: TGTGCCAGCAGTCTCGTCCAGGGGAATGAGCAGTTCTTC.

This clonotype has a count of ten or more. V and J are TRBV2 and TRBJ1-5; no definite D call. Germline CDR1 reads SNHLY; CDR2 reads FYNNEI. Trimming pared 8 bases from V and 0 bases from J, leaving 11 bases between. There are 14 residues in the CDR3. CDR3 nucleotide sequence: TGTGCCAGCTCCGGAGGGAGTAGCAATCAGCCCCAGCATTTT. This encodes CASSGGSSNQPQHF.

The table lists this clonotype with many counts. The J gene is TRBJ2-2, the V gene TRBV4-1; 10 bases agree with TRBD2. This CDR3 contains 17 residues. The ends lost 2 bases at V and 7 bases at J; junction bases unmatched: 10. Germline CDR1 and CDR2: MGHRA and YSYEKL. CDR3 amino acids: CASSQKGEAGGGGELFF. The DNA of the CDR3 is TGCGCCAGCAGCCAAAAGGGGGAAGCGGGGGGGGGCGGGGAGCTGTTTTTT.

This clonotype was detected many times. This chain uses TRBV7-9 with TRBJ2-7; 7 positions match TRBD1. Germline CDR1 SEHNR, CDR2 FQNEAQ (reference sequence). This CDR3 region has 14 residues. The junction had 6 bases not matched to a gene; V was cut back by 5 bases and J by 2 bases. Written as DNA, the CDR3 is TGTGCCAGCAGCAGCGACAGGGTCCCCTACGAGCAGTACTTC. Protein product: CASSSDRVPYEQYF.